Here is one T cell receptor (beta chain) with its context. A much more abundant neighbour one base away suggests this may be a read error. The sample belongs to a study of kidney transplant recipient with SARS-CoV-2 infection. The CDR3 extends over 14 amino acids. Germline V CDR1 and CDR2: MNHEY, SMNVEV (reference sequence). Each CDR3 protein is one row after TCRdb ran MiXCR on the reads. The data hold fewer than 250,000 distinct CDR3 sequences, with 29% observed a single time. The chain is built from TRBV27 and TRBJ1-1; 7 nucleotides match TRBD1. The sequences come from a blood sample, collected at baseline and between days 110 and 120 from a kidney transplant recipient. The clonotype was recovered from a male patient in his 30s who had COVID-19 and was a kidney transplant recipient. Some T cells may have come from the graft donor. This CDR3 is CASNLGGSNTEAFF. The CDR3 DNA follows: TGTGCCAGCAATTTAGGGGGCTCGAACACTGAAGCTTTCTTT.